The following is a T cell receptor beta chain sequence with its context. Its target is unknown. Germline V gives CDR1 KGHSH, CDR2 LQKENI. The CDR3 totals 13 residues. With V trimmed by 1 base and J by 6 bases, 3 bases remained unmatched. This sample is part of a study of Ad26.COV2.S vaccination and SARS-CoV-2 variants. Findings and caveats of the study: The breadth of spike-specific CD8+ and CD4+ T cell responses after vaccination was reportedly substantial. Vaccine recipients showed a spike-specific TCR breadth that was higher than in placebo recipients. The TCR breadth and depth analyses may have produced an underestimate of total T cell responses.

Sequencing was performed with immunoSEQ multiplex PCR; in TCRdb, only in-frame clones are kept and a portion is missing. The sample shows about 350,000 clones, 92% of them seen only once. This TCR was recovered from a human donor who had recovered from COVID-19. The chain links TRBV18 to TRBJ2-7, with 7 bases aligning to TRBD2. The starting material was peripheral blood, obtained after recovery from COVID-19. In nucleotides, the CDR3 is TGTGCCAGCTCACCACGGGAGGGGCTCGAGCAGTACTTC. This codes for CASSPREGLEQYF.